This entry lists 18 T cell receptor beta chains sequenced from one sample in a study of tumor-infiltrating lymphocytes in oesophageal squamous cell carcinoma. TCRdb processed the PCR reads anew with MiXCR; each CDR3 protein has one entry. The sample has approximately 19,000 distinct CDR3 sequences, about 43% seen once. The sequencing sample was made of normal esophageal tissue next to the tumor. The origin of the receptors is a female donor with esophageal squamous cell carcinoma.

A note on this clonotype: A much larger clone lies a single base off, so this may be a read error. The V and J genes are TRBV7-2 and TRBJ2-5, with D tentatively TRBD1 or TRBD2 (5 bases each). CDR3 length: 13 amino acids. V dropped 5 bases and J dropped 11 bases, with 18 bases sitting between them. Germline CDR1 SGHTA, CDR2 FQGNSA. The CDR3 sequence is CASSHTWGNEQYF. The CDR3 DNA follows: TGTGCCAGCAGCCATACGTGGGGGAATGAGCAGTACTTC.

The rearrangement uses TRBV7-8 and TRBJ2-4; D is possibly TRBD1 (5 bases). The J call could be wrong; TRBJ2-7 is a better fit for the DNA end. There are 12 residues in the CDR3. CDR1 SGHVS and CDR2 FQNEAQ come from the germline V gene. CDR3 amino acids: CASSQGGYEQYF. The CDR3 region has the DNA TGTGCCAGCAGCCAGGGCGGCTACGAGCAGTACTTC.

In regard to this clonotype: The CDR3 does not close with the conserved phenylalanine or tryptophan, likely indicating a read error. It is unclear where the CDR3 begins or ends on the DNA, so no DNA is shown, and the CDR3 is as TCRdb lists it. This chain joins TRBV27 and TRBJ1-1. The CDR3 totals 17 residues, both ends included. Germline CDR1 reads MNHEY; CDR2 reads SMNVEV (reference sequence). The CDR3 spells CASSSGTSARCCSSSAP.

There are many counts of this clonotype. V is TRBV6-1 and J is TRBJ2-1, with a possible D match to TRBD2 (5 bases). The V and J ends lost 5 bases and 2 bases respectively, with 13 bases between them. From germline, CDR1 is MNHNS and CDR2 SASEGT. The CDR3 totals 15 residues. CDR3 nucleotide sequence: TGTGCCAGCAGTTCCGGACGGGATCCCTACAATGAGCAGTTCTTC. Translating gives CASSSGRDPYNEQFF.

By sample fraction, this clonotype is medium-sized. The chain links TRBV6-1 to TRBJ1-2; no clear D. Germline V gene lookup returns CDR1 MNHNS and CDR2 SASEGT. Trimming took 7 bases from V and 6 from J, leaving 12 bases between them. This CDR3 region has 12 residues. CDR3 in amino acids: CASTTTGNGYTF. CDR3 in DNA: TGTGCCAGCACCACAACGGGAAATGGCTACACCTTC.

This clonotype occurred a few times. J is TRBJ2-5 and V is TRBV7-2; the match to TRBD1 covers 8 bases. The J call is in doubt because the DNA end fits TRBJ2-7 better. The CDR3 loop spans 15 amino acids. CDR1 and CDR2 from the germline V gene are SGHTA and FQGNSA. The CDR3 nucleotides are TGTGCCAGCAGCGAATCGGGACAGGCTTCCTACGAGCAGTACTTC. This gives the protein CASSESGQASYEQYF.

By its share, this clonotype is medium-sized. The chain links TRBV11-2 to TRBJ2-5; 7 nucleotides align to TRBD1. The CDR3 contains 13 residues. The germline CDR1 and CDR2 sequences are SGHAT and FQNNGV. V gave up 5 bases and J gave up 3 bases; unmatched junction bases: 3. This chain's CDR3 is CASSPDREETQYF. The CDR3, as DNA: TGTGCCAGCAGCCCTGACAGGGAAGAGACCCAGTACTTC.

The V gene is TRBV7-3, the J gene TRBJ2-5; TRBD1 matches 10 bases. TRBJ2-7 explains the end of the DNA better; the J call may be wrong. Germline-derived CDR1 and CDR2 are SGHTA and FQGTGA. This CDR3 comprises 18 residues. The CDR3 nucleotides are TGTGCCAGCAGCTTAAGTTCTGGCGGGACAGGGGTCTACTACGAGCAGTACTTC. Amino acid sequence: CASSLSSGGTGVYYEQYF.

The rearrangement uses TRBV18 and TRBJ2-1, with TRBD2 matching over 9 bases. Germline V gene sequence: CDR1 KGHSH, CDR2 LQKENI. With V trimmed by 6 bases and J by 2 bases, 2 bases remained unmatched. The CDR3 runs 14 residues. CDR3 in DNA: TGTGCCAGCTCCGGCGGGAGGGCCTACAATGAGCAGTTCTTC. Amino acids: CASSGGRAYNEQFF.

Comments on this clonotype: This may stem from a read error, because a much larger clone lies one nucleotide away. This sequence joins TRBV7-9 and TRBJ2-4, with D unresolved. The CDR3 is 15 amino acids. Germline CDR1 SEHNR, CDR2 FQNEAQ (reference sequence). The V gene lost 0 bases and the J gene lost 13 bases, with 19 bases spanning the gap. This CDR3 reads CASSLAAPGGNAQYF. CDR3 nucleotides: TGTGCCAGCAGCTTAGCAGCACCCGGTGGGAATGCGCAGTACTTC.

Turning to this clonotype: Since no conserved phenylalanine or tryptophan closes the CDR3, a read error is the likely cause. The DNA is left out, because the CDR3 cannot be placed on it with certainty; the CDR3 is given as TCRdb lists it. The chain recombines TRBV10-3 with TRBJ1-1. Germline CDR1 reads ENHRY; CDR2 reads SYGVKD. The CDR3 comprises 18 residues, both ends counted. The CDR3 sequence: CASRSLTGEGRNEQFFGQ.

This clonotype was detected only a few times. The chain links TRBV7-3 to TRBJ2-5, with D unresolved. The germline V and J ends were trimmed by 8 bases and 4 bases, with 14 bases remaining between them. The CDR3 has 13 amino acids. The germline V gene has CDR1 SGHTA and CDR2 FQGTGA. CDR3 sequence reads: CASSSGRGETQYF. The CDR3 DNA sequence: TGTGCCAGCTCGTCGGGCAGAGGAGAGACCCAGTACTTC. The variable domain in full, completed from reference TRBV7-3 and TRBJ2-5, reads GAGVSQTPSNKVTEKGKYVELRCDPISGHTALYWYRQSLGQGPEFLIYFQGTGAADDSGLPNDRFFAVRPEGSVSTLKIQRTERGDSAVYLCASSSGRGETQYFGPGTRLLVL.

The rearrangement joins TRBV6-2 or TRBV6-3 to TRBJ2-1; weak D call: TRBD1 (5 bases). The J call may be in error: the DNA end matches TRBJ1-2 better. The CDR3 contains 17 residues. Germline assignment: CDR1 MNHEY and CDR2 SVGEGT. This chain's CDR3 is CASSREVGDLANYGYTF. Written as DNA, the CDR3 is TGTGCCAGCAGCCGGGAAGTTGGGGACCTAGCTAACTATGGCTACACCTTC.

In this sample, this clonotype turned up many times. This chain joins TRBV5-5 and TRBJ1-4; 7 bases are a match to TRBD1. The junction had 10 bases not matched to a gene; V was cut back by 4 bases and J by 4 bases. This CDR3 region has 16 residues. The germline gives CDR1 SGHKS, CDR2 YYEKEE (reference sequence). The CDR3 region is CASSTDSGTVNEKLFF. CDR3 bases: TGTGCCAGCAGCACGGACTCCGGGACAGTTAATGAAAAACTGTTTTTT. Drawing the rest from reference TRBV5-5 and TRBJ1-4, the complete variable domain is DAGVTQSPTHLIKTRGQQVTLRCSPISGHKSVSWYQQVLGQGPQFIFQYYEKEERGRGNFPDRFSARQFPNYSSELNVNALLLGDSALYLCASSTDSGTVNEKLFFGSGTQLSVL.

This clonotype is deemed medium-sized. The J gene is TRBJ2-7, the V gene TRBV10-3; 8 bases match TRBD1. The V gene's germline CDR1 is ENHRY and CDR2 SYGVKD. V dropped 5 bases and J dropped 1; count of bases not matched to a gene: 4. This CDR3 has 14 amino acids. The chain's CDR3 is CAISKDRGSYEQYF. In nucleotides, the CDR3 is TGTGCCATCAGTAAAGACAGGGGATCCTACGAGCAGTACTTC.

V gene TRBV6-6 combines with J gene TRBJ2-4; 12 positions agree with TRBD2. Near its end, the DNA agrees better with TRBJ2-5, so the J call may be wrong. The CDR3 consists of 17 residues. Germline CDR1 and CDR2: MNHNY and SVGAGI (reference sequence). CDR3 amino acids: CASSYSASGRAGETQYF. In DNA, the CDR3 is TGTGCCAGCAGTTACTCGGCTAGCGGGAGGGCTGGGGAGACCCAGTACTTC.

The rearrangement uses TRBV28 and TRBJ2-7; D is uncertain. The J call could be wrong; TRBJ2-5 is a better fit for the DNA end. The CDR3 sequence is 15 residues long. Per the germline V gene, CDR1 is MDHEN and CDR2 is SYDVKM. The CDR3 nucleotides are TGTGCCAGCAGTCCCCTCCTTAAGTCCCAAGAGACCCAGTACTTC. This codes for CASSPLLKSQETQYF.

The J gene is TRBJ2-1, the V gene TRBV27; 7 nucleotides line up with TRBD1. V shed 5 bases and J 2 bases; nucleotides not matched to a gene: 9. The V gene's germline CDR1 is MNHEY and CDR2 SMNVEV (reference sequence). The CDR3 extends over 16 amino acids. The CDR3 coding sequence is TGTGCCAGCAGTAATGAGGGGGCCCCCCCCTACAATGAGCAGTTCTTC. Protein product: CASSNEGAPPYNEQFF.